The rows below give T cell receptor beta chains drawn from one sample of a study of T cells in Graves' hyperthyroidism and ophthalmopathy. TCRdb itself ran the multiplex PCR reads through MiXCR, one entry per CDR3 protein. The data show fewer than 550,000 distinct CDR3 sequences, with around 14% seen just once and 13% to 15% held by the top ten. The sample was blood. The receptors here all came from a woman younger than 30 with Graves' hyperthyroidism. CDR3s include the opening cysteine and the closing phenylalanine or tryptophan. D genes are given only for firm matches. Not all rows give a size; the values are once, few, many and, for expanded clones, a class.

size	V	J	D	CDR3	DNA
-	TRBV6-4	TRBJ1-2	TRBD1	CASSPTHMDRGSGYTF	TGTGCCAGCAGCCCTACCCACATGGACAGGGGGAGTGGCTACACCTTC
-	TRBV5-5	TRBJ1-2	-	CASSWTAYYGYTF	TGTGCCAGCAGCTGGACAGCGTACTATGGCTACACCTTC
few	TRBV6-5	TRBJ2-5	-	CASSYSTGSRQETQYF	TGTGCCAGCAGTTACTCGACTGGGAGCCGCCAAGAGACCCAGTACTTC
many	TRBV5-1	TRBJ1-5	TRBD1	CASAPDRGDQPQHF	TGCGCCAGCGCGCCCGACAGGGGTGATCAGCCCCAGCATTTT
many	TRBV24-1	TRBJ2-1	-	CATRDYNYNEQFF	TGTGCCACCAGGGACTATAACTACAATGAGCAGTTCTTC
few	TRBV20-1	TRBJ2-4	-	CSVGRAENIQYF	TGCAGTGTAGGGAGAGCGGAAAACATTCAGTACTTC
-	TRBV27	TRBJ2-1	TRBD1	CASSSKGARAYNEQFF	TGTGCCAGCAGTTCTAAGGGGGCTCGAGCGTACAATGAGCAGTTCTTC
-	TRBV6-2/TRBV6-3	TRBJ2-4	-	CASSLGTLKNIQYF	TGTGCCAGCAGTCTCGGGACACTAAAAAACATTCAGTACTTC
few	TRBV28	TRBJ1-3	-	CASSPRGRVGNTIYF	TGTGCCAGCAGCCCACGGGGCAGGGTAGGAAACACCATATATTTT
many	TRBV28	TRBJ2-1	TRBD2	CASSLLGLAGVGNEQFF	TGTGCCAGCAGTTTACTGGGACTAGCGGGAGTAGGTAATGAGCAGTTCTTC
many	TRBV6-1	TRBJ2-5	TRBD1	CASNKPGQGQETQYF	TGTGCCAGCAATAAACCGGGACAGGGTCAAGAGACCCAGTACTTC
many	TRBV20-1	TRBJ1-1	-	CSASRENTEAFF	TGCAGTGCTAGCAGGGAGAACACTGAAGCTTTCTTT
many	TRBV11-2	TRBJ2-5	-	CASSPPGVGQETQYF	TGTGCCAGCAGCCCCCCCGGGGTGGGCCAAGAGACCCAGTACTTC
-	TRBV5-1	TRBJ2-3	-	CASSLGPIKAGTDTQYF	TGCGCCAGCAGCTTGGGTCCTATCAAAGCTGGCACAGATACGCAGTATTTT
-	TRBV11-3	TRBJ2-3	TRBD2	CASSWQRGAQPSTDTQYF	TGTGCCAGCAGCTGGCAGCGGGGGGCCCAACCCAGCACAGATACGCAGTATTTT